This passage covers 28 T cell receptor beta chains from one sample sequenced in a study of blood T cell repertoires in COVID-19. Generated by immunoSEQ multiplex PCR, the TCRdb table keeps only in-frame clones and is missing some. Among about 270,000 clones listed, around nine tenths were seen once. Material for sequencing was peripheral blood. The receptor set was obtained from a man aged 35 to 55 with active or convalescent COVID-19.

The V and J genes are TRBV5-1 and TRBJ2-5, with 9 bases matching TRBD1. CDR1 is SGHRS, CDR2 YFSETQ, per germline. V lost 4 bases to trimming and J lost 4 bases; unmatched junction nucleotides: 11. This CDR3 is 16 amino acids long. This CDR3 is CASSGMGQGDPETQYF. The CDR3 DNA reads TGCGCCAGCAGCGGAATGGGACAGGGTGACCCAGAGACCCAGTACTTC.

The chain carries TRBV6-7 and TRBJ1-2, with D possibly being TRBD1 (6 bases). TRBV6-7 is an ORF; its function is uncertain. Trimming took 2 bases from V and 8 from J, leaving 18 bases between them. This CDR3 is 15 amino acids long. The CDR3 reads CASSYERRTGWGYTF. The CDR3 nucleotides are TGTGCCAGCAGTTACGAGAGGCGTACAGGGTGGGGCTACACCTTC.

DNA for the CDR3: TGTGCCAGCAGCGCTGGACAGGGAGGTTGGGAGACCCAGTACTTC. Translation gives CASSAGQGGWETQYF. The chain joins TRBV11-3 to TRBJ2-5; TRBD1 agrees at 8 bases. The V and J ends lost 5 bases and 5 bases, in that order; junction bases with no gene match: 10. Per germline, CDR1 SGHNT and CDR2 YENEEA. The CDR3 contains 15 residues.

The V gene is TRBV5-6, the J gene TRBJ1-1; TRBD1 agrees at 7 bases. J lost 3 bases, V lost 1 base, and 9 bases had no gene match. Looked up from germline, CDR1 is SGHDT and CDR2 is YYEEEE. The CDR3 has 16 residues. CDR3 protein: CASSLRETGWDTEAFF. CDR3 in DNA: TGTGCCAGCAGCTTGAGGGAGACAGGGTGGGACACTGAAGCTTTCTTT.

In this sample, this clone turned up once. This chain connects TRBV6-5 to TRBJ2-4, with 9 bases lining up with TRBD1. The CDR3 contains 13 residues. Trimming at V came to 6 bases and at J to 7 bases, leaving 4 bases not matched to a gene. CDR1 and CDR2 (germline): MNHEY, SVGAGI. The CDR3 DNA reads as TGTGCCAGCAGGGACAGGGGTGAGAACATTCAGTACTTC. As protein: CASRDRGENIQYF.

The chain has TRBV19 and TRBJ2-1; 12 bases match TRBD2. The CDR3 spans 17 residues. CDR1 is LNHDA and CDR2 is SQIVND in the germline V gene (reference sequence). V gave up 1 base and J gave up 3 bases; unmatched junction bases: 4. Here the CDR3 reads CASSIGLAGVNYNEQFF. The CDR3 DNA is TGTGCCAGTAGTATAGGACTAGCGGGAGTAAACTACAATGAGCAGTTCTTC.

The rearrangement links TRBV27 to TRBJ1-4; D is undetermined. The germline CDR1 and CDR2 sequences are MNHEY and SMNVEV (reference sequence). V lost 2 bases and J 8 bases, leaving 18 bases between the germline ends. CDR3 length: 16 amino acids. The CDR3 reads CASSLGADTSWEKLFF. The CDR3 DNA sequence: TGTGCCAGCAGTTTAGGCGCGGATACTTCTTGGGAAAAACTGTTTTTT. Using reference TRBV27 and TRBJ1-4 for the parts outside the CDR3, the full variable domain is EAQVTQNPRYLITVTGKKLTVTCSQNMNHEYMSWYRQDPGLGLRQIYYSMNVEVTDKGDVPEGYKVSRKEKRNFPLILESPSPNQTSLYFCASSLGADTSWEKLFFGSGTQLSVL.

As DNA, the CDR3 is TGTGCCAGCAGCCAAACGGGGGCCTACGAGCAGTACTTC. Its translation: CASSQTGAYEQYF. This chain uses TRBV3-1 (or the pseudogene TRBV3-2) with TRBJ2-7; D may be TRBD2 (6 bases). Germline CDR1 reads LGHDT; CDR2 reads YNNKEL (reference sequence). The CDR3 is made up of 13 amino acids. Trimming stripped 2 bases from V and 2 bases from J, with 7 bases between.

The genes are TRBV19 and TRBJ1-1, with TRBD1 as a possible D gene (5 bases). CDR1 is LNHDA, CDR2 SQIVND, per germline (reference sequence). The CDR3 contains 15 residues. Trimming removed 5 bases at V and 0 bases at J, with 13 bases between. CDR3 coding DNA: TGTGCCAGTAGTCCAGGGATCTTCATGAACACTGAAGCTTTCTTT. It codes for CASSPGIFMNTEAFF.

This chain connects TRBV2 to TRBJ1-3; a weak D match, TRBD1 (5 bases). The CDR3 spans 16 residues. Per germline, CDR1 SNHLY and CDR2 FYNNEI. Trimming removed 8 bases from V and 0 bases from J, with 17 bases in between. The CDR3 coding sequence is TGTGCCAGCGGGAGGTGGGACCGACTCTCTGGAAACACCATATATTTT. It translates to CASGRWDRLSGNTIYF.

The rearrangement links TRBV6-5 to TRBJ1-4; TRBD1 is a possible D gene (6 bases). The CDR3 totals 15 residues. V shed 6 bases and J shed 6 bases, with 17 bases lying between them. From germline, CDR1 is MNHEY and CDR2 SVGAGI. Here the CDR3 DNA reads TGTGCCAGCAGAAGGATCAGGGGCGCGGATGAAAAACTGTTTTTT. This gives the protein CASRRIRGADEKLFF.

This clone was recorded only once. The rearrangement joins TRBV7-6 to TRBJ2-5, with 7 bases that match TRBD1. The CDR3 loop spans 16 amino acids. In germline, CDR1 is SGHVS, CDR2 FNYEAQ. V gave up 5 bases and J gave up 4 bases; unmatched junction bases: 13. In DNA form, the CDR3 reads TGTGCCAGCAGCCGAGGGGGCAGGGGGATTGGAGAGACCCAGTACTTC. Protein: CASSRGGRGIGETQYF.

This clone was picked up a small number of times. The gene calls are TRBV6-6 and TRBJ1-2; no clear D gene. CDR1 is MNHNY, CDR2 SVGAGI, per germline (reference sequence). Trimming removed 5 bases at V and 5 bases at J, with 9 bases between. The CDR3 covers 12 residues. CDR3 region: CASSATGYGYTF. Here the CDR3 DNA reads TGTGCCAGCAGTGCGACCGGGTATGGCTACACCTTC.

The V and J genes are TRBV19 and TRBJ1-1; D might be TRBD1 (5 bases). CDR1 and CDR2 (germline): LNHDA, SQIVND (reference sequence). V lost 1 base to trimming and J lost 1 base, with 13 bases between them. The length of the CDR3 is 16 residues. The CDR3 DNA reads TGTGCCAGTAGTATAGCTACAGGCGGGGGGAACACTGAAGCTTTCTTT. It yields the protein CASSIATGGGNTEAFF.

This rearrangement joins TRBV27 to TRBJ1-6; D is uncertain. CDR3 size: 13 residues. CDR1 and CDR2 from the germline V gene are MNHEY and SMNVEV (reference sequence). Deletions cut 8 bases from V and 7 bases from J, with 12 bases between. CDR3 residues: CASSEVSNSPLHF. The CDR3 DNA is TGTGCCAGCTCGGAGGTTTCAAATTCACCCCTCCACTTT.

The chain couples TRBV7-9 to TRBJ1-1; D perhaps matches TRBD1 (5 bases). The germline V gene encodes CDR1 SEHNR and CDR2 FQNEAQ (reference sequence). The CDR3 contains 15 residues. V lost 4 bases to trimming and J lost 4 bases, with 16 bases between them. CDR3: CASSSRRGKGTEAFF. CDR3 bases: TGTGCCAGCAGCTCTAGGCGGGGGAAGGGCACTGAAGCTTTCTTT.

In nucleotides, the CDR3 is TGTGCCAGCAGAGTGGTGGGACTGAGTGAAAAACTGTTTTTT. This encodes CASRVVGLSEKLFF. The V call is TRBV6-5, the J call TRBJ1-4; maybe TRBD1 (5 bases). Looked up from germline, CDR1 is MNHEY and CDR2 is SVGAGI. V lost 6 bases, J lost 7 bases, and 15 bases lay in between. The CDR3 totals 14 residues.

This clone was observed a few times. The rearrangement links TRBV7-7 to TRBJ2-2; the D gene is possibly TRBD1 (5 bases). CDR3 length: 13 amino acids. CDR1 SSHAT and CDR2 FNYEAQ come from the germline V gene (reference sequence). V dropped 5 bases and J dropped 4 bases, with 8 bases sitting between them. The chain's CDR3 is CASSPQVTGELFF. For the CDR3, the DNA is TGTGCCAGCAGCCCACAGGTCACCGGGGAGCTGTTTTTT.

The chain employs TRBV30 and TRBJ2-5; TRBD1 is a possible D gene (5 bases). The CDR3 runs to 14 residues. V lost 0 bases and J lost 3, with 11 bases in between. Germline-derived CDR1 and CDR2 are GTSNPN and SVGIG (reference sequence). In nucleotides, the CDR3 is TGTGCCTGGAGTGTACAGGCAGGAGAAGAGACCCAGTACTTC. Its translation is CAWSVQAGEETQYF.

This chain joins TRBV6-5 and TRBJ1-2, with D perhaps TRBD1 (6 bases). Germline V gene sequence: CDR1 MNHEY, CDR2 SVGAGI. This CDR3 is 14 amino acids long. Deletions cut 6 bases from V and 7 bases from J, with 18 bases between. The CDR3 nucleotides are TGTGCCAGCAGAACCACAGGGAAATCCGGTGGCTACACCTTC. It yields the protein CASRTTGKSGGYTF.

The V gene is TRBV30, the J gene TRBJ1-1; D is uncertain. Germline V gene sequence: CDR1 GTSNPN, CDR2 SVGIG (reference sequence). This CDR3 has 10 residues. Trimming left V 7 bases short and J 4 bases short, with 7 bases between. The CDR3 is CALEGTEAFF. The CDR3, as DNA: TGTGCCTTGGAGGGCACTGAAGCTTTCTTT. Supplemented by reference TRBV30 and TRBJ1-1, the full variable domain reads SQTIHQWPATLVQPVGSPLSLECTVEGTSNPNLYWYRQAAGRGLQLLFYSVGIGQISSEVPQNLSASRPQDRQFILSSKKLLLSDSGFYLCALEGTEAFFGQGTRLTVV.

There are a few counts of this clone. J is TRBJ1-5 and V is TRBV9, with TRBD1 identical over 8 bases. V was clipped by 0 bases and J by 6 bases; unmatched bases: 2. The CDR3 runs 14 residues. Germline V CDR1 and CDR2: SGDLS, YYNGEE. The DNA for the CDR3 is TGTGCCAGCAGCGTAGGACAGGGGAGTCAGCCCCAGCATTTT. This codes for CASSVGQGSQPQHF.

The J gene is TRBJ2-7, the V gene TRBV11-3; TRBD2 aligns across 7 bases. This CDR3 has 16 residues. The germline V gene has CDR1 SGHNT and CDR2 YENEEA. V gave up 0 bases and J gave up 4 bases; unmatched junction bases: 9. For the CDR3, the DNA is TGTGCCAGCAGCTTAGATCTAGCTAGCGGACTATACGAGCAGTACTTC. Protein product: CASSLDLASGLYEQYF.

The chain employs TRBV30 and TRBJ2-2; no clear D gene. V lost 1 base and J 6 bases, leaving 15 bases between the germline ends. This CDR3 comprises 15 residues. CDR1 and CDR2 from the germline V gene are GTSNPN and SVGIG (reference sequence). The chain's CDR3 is CAWSAPWSGPGELFF. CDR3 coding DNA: TGTGCCTGGAGTGCGCCGTGGTCGGGTCCCGGGGAGCTGTTTTTT.

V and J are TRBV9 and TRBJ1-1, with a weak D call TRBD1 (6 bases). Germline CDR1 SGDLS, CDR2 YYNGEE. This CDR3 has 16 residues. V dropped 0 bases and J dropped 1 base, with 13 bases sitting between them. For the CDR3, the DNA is TGTGCCAGCAGCGTAGGAGGACAGTGGGGGAACACTGAAGCTTTCTTT. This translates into CASSVGGQWGNTEAFF.

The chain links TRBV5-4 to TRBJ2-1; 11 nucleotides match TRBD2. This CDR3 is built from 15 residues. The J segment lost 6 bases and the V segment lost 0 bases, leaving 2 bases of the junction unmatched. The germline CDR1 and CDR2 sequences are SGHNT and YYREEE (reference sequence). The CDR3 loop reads CASSLETSGINEQFF. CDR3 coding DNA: TGTGCCAGCAGCTTGGAGACTAGCGGGATCAATGAGCAGTTCTTC.

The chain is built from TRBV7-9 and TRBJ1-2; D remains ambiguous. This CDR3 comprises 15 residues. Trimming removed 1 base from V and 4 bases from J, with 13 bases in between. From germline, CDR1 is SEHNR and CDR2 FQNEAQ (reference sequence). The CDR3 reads CASSLVREGSYGYTF. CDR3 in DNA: TGTGCCAGCAGCTTAGTCCGGGAGGGAAGCTATGGCTACACCTTC.

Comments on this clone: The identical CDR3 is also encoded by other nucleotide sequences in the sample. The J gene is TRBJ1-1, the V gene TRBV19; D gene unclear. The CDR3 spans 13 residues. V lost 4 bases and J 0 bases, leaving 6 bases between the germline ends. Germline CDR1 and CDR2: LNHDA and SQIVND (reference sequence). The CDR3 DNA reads TGTGCCAGTAGTACCCAGATGAACACTGAAGCTTTCTTT. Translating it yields CASSTQMNTEAFF.